This TCR beta chain was profiled in a study of monozygotic twins with inflammatory bowel disease. CDR1 and CDR2 from the germline V gene are DFQATT and SNEGSKA (reference sequence). This CDR3 has 15 residues. Each CDR3 protein gets one entry in TCRdb, which reprocessed the 5' RACE reads and gives no DNA. The sample yields some 170,000 distinct CDR3 sequences, of which the top ten take up under 3.5%. Sequencing used blood. This receptor was taken from a human donor with ulcerative colitis or Crohn's disease, or a healthy co-twin of an affected twin (not recorded which). The V call is TRBV20-1, the J call TRBJ1-5; TCRdb outputs TRBD1, but without DNA this stays unchecked. This chain's CDR3 is CSAPTGFNSNQPQHF.